This is a list of T cell receptor beta chains from one sample in a study of cytomegalovirus exposure and HLA in healthy donors. Measured with immunoSEQ multiplex PCR; TCRdb has only the in-frame clones, and not every one. The sample carries fewer than 200,000 clones, 76% recorded once. The material sequenced was PBMCs. The receptor set was obtained from a female donor in good health and CMV-seronegative. The CDR3 runs from the conserved cysteine through the conserved F or W. D genes are given only for firm matches. Clone size is not always given. Where it is, it says once, few, many or a class for expanded clones.

CDR3nt: TGTGCCAGCAGTTCGACAGGGGCGATCCAAGAGACCCAGTACTTC; CDR3aa: CASSSTGAIQETQYF; d_gene: TRBD1; abundance: -; v_gene: TRBV27; j_gene: TRBJ2-5
CDR3nt: TGTGCCAGCAGTGAACTAGGGACTACCTTAAACACCGGGGAGCTGTTTTTT; CDR3aa: CASSELGTTLNTGELFF; d_gene: TRBD2; abundance: -; v_gene: TRBV6-1; j_gene: TRBJ2-2
CDR3nt: TGTGCCAGCAGCTTCCAGGGGGCTATGGTCTCTGGGGCCAACGTCCTGACTTTC; CDR3aa: CASSFQGAMVSGANVLTF; d_gene: TRBD1; abundance: -; v_gene: TRBV11-2; j_gene: TRBJ2-6
CDR3nt: TGTGCCAGCAGCCCGTCGACAGGGAGGAACACTGAAGCTTTCTTT; CDR3aa: CASSPSTGRNTEAFF; d_gene: TRBD1; abundance: once; v_gene: TRBV7-7; j_gene: TRBJ1-1
CDR3nt: TGTGCCAGTAGTATTGAGGGACTACCAGACCTTTTAGCCAAAAACATTCAGTACTTC; CDR3aa: CASSIEGLPDLLAKNIQYF; d_gene: TRBD2; abundance: -; v_gene: TRBV19; j_gene: TRBJ2-4
CDR3nt: TGCGCCAGCAGCTTTACTCCGGGACAGGGGCATAATTCACCCCTCCACTTT; CDR3aa: CASSFTPGQGHNSPLHF; d_gene: TRBD1; abundance: few; v_gene: TRBV5-1; j_gene: TRBJ1-6
CDR3nt: TGTGCCAGCAGTACCGGAGGGACAGGGATAGAGACCCAGTACTTC; CDR3aa: CASSTGGTGIETQYF; d_gene: TRBD1; abundance: few; v_gene: TRBV6-6; j_gene: TRBJ2-5
CDR3nt: TGTGCCAGCAGCCCAGACAGGACGACATCTAACTATGGCTACACCTTC; CDR3aa: CASSPDRTTSNYGYTF; d_gene: -; abundance: -; v_gene: TRBV7-2; j_gene: TRBJ1-2
CDR3nt: TGTGCCATCAGTGACGAGGGTGGGGGGACCGGGGAGCTGTTTTTT; CDR3aa: CAISDEGGGTGELFF; d_gene: -; abundance: few; v_gene: TRBV10-3; j_gene: TRBJ2-2
CDR3nt: TGTGCCAGTAGTATAGACAGGGACACTGAAGCTTTCTTT; CDR3aa: CASSIDRDTEAFF; d_gene: -; abundance: few; v_gene: TRBV19; j_gene: TRBJ1-1
CDR3nt: TGTGCCAGCACCTACTCCCGGGACTCTAACACCGGGGAGCTGTTTTTT; CDR3aa: CASTYSRDSNTGELFF; d_gene: -; abundance: -; v_gene: TRBV4-2; j_gene: TRBJ2-2
CDR3nt: TGTGCCAGCAGCTTAGTAGGAGGGGGGGCCGAGCAGTACTTC; CDR3aa: CASSLVGGGAEQYF; d_gene: -; abundance: -; v_gene: TRBV11-2; j_gene: TRBJ2-7
CDR3nt: TGCGCCAGCAGCTTCTGGCGGGAATCTTCAGATACGCAGTATTTT; CDR3aa: CASSFWRESSDTQYF; d_gene: -; abundance: -; v_gene: TRBV5-1; j_gene: TRBJ2-3
CDR3nt: TGTGCCAGCACCCCCCGACTGGGTTCCTACGAGCAGTACTTC; CDR3aa: CASTPRLGSYEQYF; d_gene: -; abundance: -; v_gene: TRBV11-1; j_gene: TRBJ2-7
CDR3nt: TGTGCCAGCAGCTTAGGGACTCTCTCTGGGGCCAACGTCCTGACTTTC; CDR3aa: CASSLGTLSGANVLTF; d_gene: -; abundance: once; v_gene: TRBV7-9; j_gene: TRBJ2-6
CDR3nt: TGCGCCAGCAGTCCCACGAGGCGGCAGGGTGGATACGGCTACACCTTC; CDR3aa: CASSPTRRQGGYGYTF; d_gene: -; abundance: -; v_gene: TRBV23-1; j_gene: TRBJ1-2
CDR3nt: TGCGCCAGCAGCCAAGCCCCGGGACTAGCGGGGAGATACAATGAGCAGTTCTTC; CDR3aa: CASSQAPGLAGRYNEQFF; d_gene: TRBD2; abundance: -; v_gene: TRBV4-1; j_gene: TRBJ2-1
CDR3nt: TGTGCCACCAGCAGGGGAGGGCCGGGTAGGACCGGGGAGCTGTTTTTT; CDR3aa: CATSRGGPGRTGELFF; d_gene: TRBD2; abundance: -; v_gene: TRBV15; j_gene: TRBJ2-2
CDR3nt: TGCAGCGTTGAAGAGCCATTCGACAGACTGGGAGAGACCCAGTACTTC; CDR3aa: CSVEEPFDRLGETQYF; d_gene: -; abundance: few; v_gene: TRBV29-1; j_gene: TRBJ2-5
CDR3nt: TGTGCCAGCAGTGACTCTTCAGGAAGCGGGAGGTTAGACAATGAGCAGTTCTTC; CDR3aa: CASSDSSGSGRLDNEQFF; d_gene: TRBD2; abundance: -; v_gene: TRBV2; j_gene: TRBJ2-1
CDR3nt: TGTGCCAGCTCACGAACACAGGGGGGCGGCTCCTACAATGAGCAGTTCTTC; CDR3aa: CASSRTQGGGSYNEQFF; d_gene: TRBD1; abundance: -; v_gene: TRBV18; j_gene: TRBJ2-1
CDR3nt: TGTGCCAGCTCACCCCCGGGACAGAGGAAGGGGGCGTACACTGAAGCTTTCTTT; CDR3aa: CASSPPGQRKGAYTEAFF; d_gene: TRBD1; abundance: -; v_gene: TRBV18; j_gene: TRBJ1-1
CDR3nt: TGTGCCAGCAGTTACTCCCAGAGGGATACGCAGTATTTT; CDR3aa: CASSYSQRDTQYF; d_gene: -; abundance: -; v_gene: TRBV6-5; j_gene: TRBJ2-3
CDR3nt: TGTGCCAGCAGCGGGGAGACCGGCAAGATAAACACTGAAGCTTTCTTT; CDR3aa: CASSGETGKINTEAFF; d_gene: -; abundance: -; v_gene: TRBV2; j_gene: TRBJ1-1
CDR3nt: TGCGCCAGCAGCCAAGAGGGCACGAGCGGGGAAGCTTTCTTT; CDR3aa: CASSQEGTSGEAFF; d_gene: -; abundance: -; v_gene: TRBV4-3; j_gene: TRBJ1-1
CDR3nt: TGTGCCAGCACCACAGGGTTCTACGAGCAGTACTTC; CDR3aa: CASTTGFYEQYF; d_gene: -; abundance: few; v_gene: TRBV7-9; j_gene: TRBJ2-7
CDR3nt: TGTGCCAGCAGTTTTGGGACAGGGCGGAACGAGCAGTACTTC; CDR3aa: CASSFGTGRNEQYF; d_gene: TRBD1; abundance: -; v_gene: TRBV27; j_gene: TRBJ2-7
CDR3nt: TGTGCCAGCAGTTTCCCCAGCGGGAGCTCCTACAATGAGCAGTTCTTC; CDR3aa: CASSFPSGSSYNEQFF; d_gene: TRBD2; abundance: -; v_gene: TRBV27; j_gene: TRBJ2-1
CDR3nt: TGTGCCAGCAGCTACGGACAGGGATTCGATGGCTACACCTTC; CDR3aa: CASSYGQGFDGYTF; d_gene: TRBD1; abundance: -; v_gene: TRBV14; j_gene: TRBJ1-2
CDR3nt: TGTGCCTGGGCTATAGGGGGCCGGGAGACCCAGTACTTC; CDR3aa: CAWAIGGRETQYF; d_gene: TRBD1; abundance: -; v_gene: TRBV30; j_gene: TRBJ2-5
CDR3nt: TGCGCCAGCAGGCCGGGGGTAGCCAACTATGGCTACACCTTC; CDR3aa: CASRPGVANYGYTF; d_gene: -; abundance: -; v_gene: TRBV5-1; j_gene: TRBJ1-2
CDR3nt: TGTGCCAGCACCCCGCTAAGGGGAGGGAACACTGAAGCTTTCTTT; CDR3aa: CASTPLRGGNTEAFF; d_gene: -; abundance: -; v_gene: TRBV6-1; j_gene: TRBJ1-1